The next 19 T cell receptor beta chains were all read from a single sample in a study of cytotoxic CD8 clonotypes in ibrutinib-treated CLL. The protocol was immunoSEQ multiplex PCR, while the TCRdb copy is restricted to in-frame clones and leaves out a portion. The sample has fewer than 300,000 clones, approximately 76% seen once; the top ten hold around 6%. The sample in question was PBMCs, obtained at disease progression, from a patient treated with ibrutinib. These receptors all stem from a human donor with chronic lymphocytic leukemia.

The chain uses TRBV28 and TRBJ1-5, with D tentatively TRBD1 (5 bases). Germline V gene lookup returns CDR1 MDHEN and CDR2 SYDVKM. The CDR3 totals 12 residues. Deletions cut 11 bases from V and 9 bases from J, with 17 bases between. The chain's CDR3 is CAEGWGRGPQHF. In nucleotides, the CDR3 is TGTGCCGAGGGGTGGGGGAGAGGGCCCCAGCATTTT. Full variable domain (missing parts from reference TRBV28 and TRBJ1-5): DVKVTQSSRYLVKRTGEKVFLECVQDMDHENMFWYRQDPGLGLRLIYFSYDVKMKEKGDIPEGYSVSREKKERFSLILESASTNQTSMYLCAEGWGRGPQHFGDGTRLSIL.

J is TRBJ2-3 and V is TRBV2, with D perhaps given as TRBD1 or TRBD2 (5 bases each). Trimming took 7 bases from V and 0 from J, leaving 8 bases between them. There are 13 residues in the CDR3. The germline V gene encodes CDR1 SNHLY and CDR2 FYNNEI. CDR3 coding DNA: TGTGCCAGCATGGGGGTTAGCACAGATACGCAGTATTTT. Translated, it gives CASMGVSTDTQYF.

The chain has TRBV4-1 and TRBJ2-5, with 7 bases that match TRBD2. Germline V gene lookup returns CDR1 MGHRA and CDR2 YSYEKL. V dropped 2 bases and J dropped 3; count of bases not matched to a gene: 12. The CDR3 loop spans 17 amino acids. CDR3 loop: CASSQPAGRYFEETQYF. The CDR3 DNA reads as TGCGCCAGCAGCCAACCAGCGGGGAGGTACTTCGAAGAGACCCAGTACTTC.

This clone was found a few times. The CDR3, as DNA: TGTGCCAGCAGCTTGAAAGACACTGAAGCTTTCTTT. It encodes CASSLKDTEAFF. The chain joins TRBV11-2 to TRBJ1-1; D not resolved. Germline V lookup: CDR1 SGHAT, CDR2 FQNNGV. The CDR3 is made up of 12 amino acids. Trimming took 3 bases from V and 3 from J, leaving 5 bases between them.

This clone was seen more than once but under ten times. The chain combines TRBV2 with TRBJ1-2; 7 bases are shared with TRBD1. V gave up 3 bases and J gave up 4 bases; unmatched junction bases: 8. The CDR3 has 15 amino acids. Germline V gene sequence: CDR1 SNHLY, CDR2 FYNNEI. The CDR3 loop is CASSDGRGQGYGYTF. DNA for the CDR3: TGTGCCAGCAGTGACGGGAGGGGGCAGGGCTATGGCTACACCTTC. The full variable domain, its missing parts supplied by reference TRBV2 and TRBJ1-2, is EPEVTQTPSHQVTQMGQEVILRCVPISNHLYFYWYRQILGQKVEFLVSFYNNEISEKSEIFDDQFSVERPDGSNFTLKIRSTKLEDSAMYFCASSDGRGQGYGYTFGSGTRLTVV.

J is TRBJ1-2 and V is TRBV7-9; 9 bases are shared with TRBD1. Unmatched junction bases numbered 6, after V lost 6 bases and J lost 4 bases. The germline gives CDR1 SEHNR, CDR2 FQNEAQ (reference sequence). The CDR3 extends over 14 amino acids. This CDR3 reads CASRRQGDGYGYTF. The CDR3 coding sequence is TGTGCCAGCAGACGACAGGGGGACGGCTATGGCTACACCTTC.

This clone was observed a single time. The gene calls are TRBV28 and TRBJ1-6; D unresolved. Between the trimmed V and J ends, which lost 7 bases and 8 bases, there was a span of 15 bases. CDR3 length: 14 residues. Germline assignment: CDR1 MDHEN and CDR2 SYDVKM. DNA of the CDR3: TGTGCCAGCACCCTCGCGGACTGGGATTCACCCCTCCACTTT. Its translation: CASTLADWDSPLHF.

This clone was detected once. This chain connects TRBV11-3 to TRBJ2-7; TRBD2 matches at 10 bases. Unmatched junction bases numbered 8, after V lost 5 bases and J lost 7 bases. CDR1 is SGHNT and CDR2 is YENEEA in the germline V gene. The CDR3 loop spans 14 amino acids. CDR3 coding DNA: TGTGCCAGCAGCCCAGGGCTAGCGGGAGAAGAGCAGTACTTC. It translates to CASSPGLAGEEQYF.

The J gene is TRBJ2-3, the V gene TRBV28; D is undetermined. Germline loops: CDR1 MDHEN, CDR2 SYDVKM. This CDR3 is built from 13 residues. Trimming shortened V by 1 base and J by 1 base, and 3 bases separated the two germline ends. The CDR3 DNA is TGTGCCAGCAGTTTATCAGGCACAGATACGCAGTATTTT. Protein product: CASSLSGTDTQYF.

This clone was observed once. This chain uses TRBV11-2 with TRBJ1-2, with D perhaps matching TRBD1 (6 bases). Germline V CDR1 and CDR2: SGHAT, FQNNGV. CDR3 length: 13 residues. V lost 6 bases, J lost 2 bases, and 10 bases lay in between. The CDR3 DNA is TGTGCCAGCAGTATCGACAGGAACTATGGCTACACCTTC. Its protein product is CASSIDRNYGYTF.

The CDR3 bases are TGTGCCAGCGCTTCCGGGACAGGGCGCGAGCAGTACTTC. This sequence encodes CASASGTGREQYF. This chain links TRBV6-1 with TRBJ2-7, with 9 positions matching TRBD1. The V and J ends lost 8 bases and 6 bases, in that order; junction bases with no gene match: 8. Germline V CDR1 and CDR2: MNHNS, SASEGT. This CDR3 is built from 13 residues.

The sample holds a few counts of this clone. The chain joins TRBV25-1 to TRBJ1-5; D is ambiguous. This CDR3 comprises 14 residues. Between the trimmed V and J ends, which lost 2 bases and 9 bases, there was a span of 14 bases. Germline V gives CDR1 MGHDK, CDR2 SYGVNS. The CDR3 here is CASSEREVSWPQHF. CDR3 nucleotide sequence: TGTGCCAGCAGTGAAAGGGAAGTTAGCTGGCCCCAGCATTTT.

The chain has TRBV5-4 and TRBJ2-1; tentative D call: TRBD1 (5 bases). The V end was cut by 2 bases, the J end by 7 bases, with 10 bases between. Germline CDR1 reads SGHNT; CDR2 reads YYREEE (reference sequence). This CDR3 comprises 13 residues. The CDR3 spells CASSFFRVNEQFF. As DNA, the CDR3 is TGTGCCAGCAGCTTTTTCAGGGTTAATGAGCAGTTCTTC.

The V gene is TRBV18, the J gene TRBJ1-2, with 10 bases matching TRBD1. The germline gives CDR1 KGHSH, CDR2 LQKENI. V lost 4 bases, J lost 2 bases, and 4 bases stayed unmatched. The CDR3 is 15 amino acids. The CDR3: CASSQRQGANYGYTF. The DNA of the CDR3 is TGTGCCAGCTCACAAAGACAGGGGGCCAACTATGGCTACACCTTC.

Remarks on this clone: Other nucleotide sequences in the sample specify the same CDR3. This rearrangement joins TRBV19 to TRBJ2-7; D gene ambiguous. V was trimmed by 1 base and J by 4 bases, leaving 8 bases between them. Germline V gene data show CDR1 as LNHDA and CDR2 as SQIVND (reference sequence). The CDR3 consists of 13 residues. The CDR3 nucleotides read TGTGCCAGTAGTATAGGGACGGGTTACGAGCAGTACTTC. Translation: CASSIGTGYEQYF.

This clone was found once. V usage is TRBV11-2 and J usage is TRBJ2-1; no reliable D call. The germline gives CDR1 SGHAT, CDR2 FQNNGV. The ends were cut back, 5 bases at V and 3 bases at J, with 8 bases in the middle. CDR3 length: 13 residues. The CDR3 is CASSLEYYNEQFF. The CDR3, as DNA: TGTGCCAGCAGCCTCGAGTACTACAATGAGCAGTTCTTC.

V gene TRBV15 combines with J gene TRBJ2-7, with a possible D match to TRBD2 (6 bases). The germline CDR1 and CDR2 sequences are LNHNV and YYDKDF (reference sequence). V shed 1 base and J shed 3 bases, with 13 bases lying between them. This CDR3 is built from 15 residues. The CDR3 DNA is TGTGCCACCAGCAGAGCCCCGGGACTGGGCTACGAGCAGTACTTC. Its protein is CATSRAPGLGYEQYF.

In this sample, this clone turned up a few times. CDR3 DNA: TGCAGCGTTGAGTTAGGAGGTATTGAAGCTTTCTTT. Protein product: CSVELGGIEAFF. The chain is built from TRBV29-1 and TRBJ1-1, with D hard to call. The CDR3 is 12 residues long. The V end was cut by 3 bases, the J end by 7 bases, with 12 bases between. Germline V gives CDR1 SQVTM, CDR2 ANQGSEA. The variable domain in full, completed from reference TRBV29-1 and TRBJ1-1, reads SAVISQKPSRDICQRGTSLTIQCQVDSQVTMMFWYRQQPGQSLTLIATANQGSEATYESGFVIDKFPISRPNLTFSTLTVSNMSPEDSSIYLCSVELGGIEAFFGQGTRLTVV.

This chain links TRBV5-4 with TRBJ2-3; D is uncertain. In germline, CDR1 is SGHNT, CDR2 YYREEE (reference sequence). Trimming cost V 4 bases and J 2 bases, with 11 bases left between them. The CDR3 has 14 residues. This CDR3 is CASSEPGHTDTQYF. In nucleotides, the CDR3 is TGTGCCAGCAGCGAACCGGGCCACACAGATACGCAGTATTTT.